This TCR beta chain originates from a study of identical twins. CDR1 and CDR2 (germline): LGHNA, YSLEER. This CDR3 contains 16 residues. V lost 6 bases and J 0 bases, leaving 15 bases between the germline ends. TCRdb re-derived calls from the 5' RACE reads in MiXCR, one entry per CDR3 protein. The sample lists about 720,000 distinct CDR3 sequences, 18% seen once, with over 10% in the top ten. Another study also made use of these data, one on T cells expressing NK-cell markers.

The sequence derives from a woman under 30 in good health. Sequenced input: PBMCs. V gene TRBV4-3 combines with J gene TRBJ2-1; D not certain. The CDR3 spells CASSLDPALSYNEQFF. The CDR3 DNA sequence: TGCGCCAGCAGTCTCGACCCTGCGCTCTCCTACAATGAGCAGTTCTTC.